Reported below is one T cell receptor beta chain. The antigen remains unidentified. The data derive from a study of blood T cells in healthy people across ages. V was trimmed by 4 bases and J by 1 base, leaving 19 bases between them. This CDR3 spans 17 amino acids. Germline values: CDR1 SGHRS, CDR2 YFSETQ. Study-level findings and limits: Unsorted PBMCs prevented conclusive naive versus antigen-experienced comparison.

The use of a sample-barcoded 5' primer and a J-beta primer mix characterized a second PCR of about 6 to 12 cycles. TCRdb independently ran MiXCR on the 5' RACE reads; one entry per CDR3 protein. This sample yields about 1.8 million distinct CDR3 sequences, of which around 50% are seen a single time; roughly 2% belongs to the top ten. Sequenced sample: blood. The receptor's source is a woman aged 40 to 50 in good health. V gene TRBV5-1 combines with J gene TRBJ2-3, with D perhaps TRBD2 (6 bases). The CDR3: CASSPGGPAPGTDTQYF. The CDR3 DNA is TGCGCCAGCAGCCCCGGGGGACCAGCACCAGGCACAGATACGCAGTATTTT.